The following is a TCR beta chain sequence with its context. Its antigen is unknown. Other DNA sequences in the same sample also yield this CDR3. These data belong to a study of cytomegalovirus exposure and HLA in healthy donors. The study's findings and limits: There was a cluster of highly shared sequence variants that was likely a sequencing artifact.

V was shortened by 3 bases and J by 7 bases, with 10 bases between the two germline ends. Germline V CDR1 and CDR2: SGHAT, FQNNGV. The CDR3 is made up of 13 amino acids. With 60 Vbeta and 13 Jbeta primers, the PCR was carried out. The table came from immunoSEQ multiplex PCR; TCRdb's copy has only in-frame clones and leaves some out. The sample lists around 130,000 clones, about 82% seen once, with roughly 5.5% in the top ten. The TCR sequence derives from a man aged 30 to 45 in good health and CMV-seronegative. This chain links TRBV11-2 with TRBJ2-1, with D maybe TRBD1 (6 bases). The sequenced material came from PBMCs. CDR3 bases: TGTGCCAGCAGCTTGGACAGTCTAAATGAGCAGTTCTTC. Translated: CASSLDSLNEQFF.